Reported below is one T cell receptor beta chain. Its recognized antigen is unknown. No base qualities exist here, and no much larger clone lies one base off it. For each enrolled patient, mismatch repair deficiency was established using either polymerase chain reaction or immunohistochemistry. TCR sequencing was carried out for three patients who responded to pembrolizumab therapy. Pembrolizumab PD-1 blockade was prospectively tested in advanced mismatch repair-deficient cancers, regardless of tissue of origin, in the phase II trial. Peripheral blood T cell samples were gathered serially, both before PD-1 blockade started and at multiple time points afterward. Blood sampling time points were reported as weeks after the first dose of pembrolizumab. The library was obtained by the immunoSEQ multiplex PCR assay. TCRdb provides this immuneACCESS table in a form limited to in-frame rearrangements. Some clones are lacking; in checked studies, under half of them reflect an unresolved V gene, and why the rest are absent is not known. Here the sample has roughly 70,000 clones; approximately 80% occur a single time. The top ten clonotypes cover about 5% of the sample.

CDR1 and CDR2, per the germline V gene, are SGDLS and YYNGEE. The CDR3 measures 16 amino acids from cysteine to phenylalanine. Only the CDR3 DNA is retained, 48 bases long and in frame from the first base. V is clipped by 4 bases and J by 0 bases, and the sequence between their germline boundaries is 15 bases long. This entry comes from a study of PD-1 blockade in mismatch repair-deficient tumors (dated by TCRdb to between 2016 and 2019). About the study as a whole: Between late 2013 and September 2016, the trial enrolled roughly 80 consecutive patients with approximately 12 types of mismatch repair-deficient cancer, all of whom had received prior treatment and were progressing. Tumor-associated T cell clones in the peripheral blood of patients responding to PD-1 blockade were tracked using deep sequencing of TCR CDR3 regions. The research as a whole found: After pembrolizumab, tumor-resident clones, which were often undetectable in blood before treatment, expanded rapidly and then contracted, generally ahead of radiologic responses.

The sequencing used peripheral blood, collected 2 weeks after starting pembrolizumab. The chain couples TRBV9 to TRBJ2-3; a weak D assignment points to TRBD2 (5 bases agree). The TCR comes from an adult with mismatch repair-deficient cancer. The nucleotide sequence reads as follows: TGTGCCAGCAGCCAGAGCAACGGGAAAAGCACAGATACGCAGTATTTT. Its coded protein is CASSQSNGKSTDTQYF.